This is a list of T cell receptor beta chains from one sample in a study of blood T cell repertoires in COVID-19. The assay was immunoSEQ multiplex PCR, and TCRdb's table has in-frame clones only and misses some. The sample contains approximately 240,000 clones, around 83% of which appear only once. What was sequenced was peripheral blood. These TCRs come from a woman in her 40s who had recovered from COVID-19. CDR3s include the opening cysteine and the closing phenylalanine or tryptophan. Fields, in order: clone size, V gene, J gene, D gene, CDR3 DNA, CDR3 protein. A D gene is named only where the DNA matches it firmly. Clone size is not always given. Where it is, it says once, few, many or a class for expanded clones.

>NA|TRBV2|TRBJ1-1|NA
TGTGCCAGCAGTGATTGGCCCAACCCGGGAGCTTTCTTT
CASSDWPNPGAFF
>NA|TRBV2|TRBJ1-2|NA
TGTGCCAGCAGTGATATAACAGCTAACTATGGCTACACCTTC
CASSDITANYGYTF
>NA|TRBV12-3/TRBV12-4|TRBJ2-1|TRBD2
TGTGCCAGCAGCAATGGACTAGACAATGAGCAGTTCTTC
CASSNGLDNEQFF
>NA|TRBV5-1|TRBJ1-1|NA
TGCGCCAGCAGCTTGTTGCAGGGGACTGAAGCTTTCTTT
CASSLLQGTEAFF
>NA|TRBV6-1|TRBJ2-7|NA
TGTGCCAGCAGTGAATTATTCGGGGAGCAGTACTTC
CASSELFGEQYF
>NA|TRBV11-2|TRBJ2-7|TRBD2
TGTGCCAGCAGCTTAATGTTAGCGGGGGGGCAAGAGCAGTACTTC
CASSLMLAGGQEQYF
>NA|TRBV7-9|TRBJ1-4|TRBD1
TGTGCCAGCAGCCGGGGACAGGAGGAAAAACTGTTTTTT
CASSRGQEEKLFF
>NA|TRBV3-1/TRBV3-2|TRBJ1-5|TRBD1
TGTGCCAGCAGCGTCTTACAGGGGACTAGGGAGCCCCAGCATTTT
CASSVLQGTREPQHF
>few|TRBV5-1|TRBJ2-1|NA
TGCGCCAGCAGCTCCAGGGGAGATGAGCAGTTCTTC
CASSSRGDEQFF
>NA|TRBV19|TRBJ1-1|NA
TGTGCCAGTAGTAAGCAAGTAAACACTGAAGCTTTCTTT
CASSKQVNTEAFF
>few|TRBV7-2|TRBJ1-1|TRBD1
TGTGCCAGCAGCTTCGGGACAGGGGTGTGGACTGAAGCTTTCTTT
CASSFGTGVWTEAFF
>NA|TRBV28|TRBJ1-2|NA
TGTGCCAGCAGTTTAGAGAGGTATGGCTACACCTTC
CASSLERYGYTF
>once|TRBV7-2|TRBJ2-7|NA
TGTGCCAGCAGCACGCGGGACGAACACGAGCAGTACTTC
CASSTRDEHEQYF
>NA|TRBV28|TRBJ2-5|NA
TGTGCCAGCAGTGCCCGTCTCCCTGGCCACGAGACCCAGTACTTC
CASSARLPGHETQYF
>few|TRBV7-2|TRBJ1-5|TRBD1
TGTGCCAGCAGTTCAACTACAGGGGTGAGCAATCAGCCCCAGCATTTT
CASSSTTGVSNQPQHF
>NA|TRBV2|TRBJ1-6|NA
TGTGCCAGCAAAACAGGGTTGGAATCACCCCTCCACTTT
CASKTGLESPLHF
>once|TRBV6-5|TRBJ2-2|NA
TGTGCCAGCGGTTGGGACGGAGGGATTGCCGGGGAGCTGTTTTTT
CASGWDGGIAGELFF
>NA|TRBV11-2|TRBJ2-1|NA
TGTGCCAGCAGCACGAATCCGGGGTACAATGAGCAGTTCTTC
CASSTNPGYNEQFF
>NA|TRBV10-1|TRBJ1-2|NA
TGCGCCAGGCGACCCGCCGGGAACTATGGCTACACCTTC
CARRPAGNYGYTF
>NA|TRBV10-1|TRBJ1-3|NA
TGCGCCAGCAGCTACAGGAAGATCTCTGGAAACACCATATATTTT
CASSYRKISGNTIYF
>NA|TRBV7-2|TRBJ2-3|TRBD2
TGTGCCAGCAGCTTAGCCGGGGGGAGCACAGATACGCAGTATTTT
CASSLAGGSTDTQYF
>NA|TRBV5-5|TRBJ2-3|TRBD1
TGTGCCAGCAGCTCCGGGACAGGGTCAGCAGATACGCAGTATTTT
CASSSGTGSADTQYF
>NA|TRBV6-2/TRBV6-3|TRBJ2-5|TRBD1
TGTGCCAGCAGTCCCAGGGACAGACAAGAGACCCAGTACTTC
CASSPRDRQETQYF
>NA|TRBV2|TRBJ1-6|NA
TGTGCCAGCAGTGAAAGGAGACAGACTAATTCACCCCTCCACTTT
CASSERRQTNSPLHF
>NA|TRBV7-9|TRBJ2-3|NA
TGTGCCAGCAGCTTAGAGCTCACCACAGATACGCAGTATTTT
CASSLELTTDTQYF
>NA|TRBV3-1/TRBV3-2|TRBJ1-4|TRBD1
TGTGCCAGCAGCCAAGATGGGTTGGGGACAGATGAAAAACTGTTTTTT
CASSQDGLGTDEKLFF
>NA|TRBV6-5|TRBJ1-6|NA
TGTGCCAGCAGATCGGATTCACCCCTCCACTTT
CASRSDSPLHF
>NA|TRBV7-2|TRBJ2-5|TRBD2
TGTGCCAGCAGCTTAATCGGGACTAGCGGGGGGGCACAGACCCAGTACTTC
CASSLIGTSGGAQTQYF